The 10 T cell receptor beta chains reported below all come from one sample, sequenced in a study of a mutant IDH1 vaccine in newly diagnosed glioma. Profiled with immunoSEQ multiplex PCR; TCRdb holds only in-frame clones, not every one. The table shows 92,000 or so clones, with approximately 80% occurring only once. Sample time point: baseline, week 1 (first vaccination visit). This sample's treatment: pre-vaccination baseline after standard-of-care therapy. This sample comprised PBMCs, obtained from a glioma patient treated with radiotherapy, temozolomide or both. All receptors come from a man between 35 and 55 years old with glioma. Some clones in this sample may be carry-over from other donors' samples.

CDR3 DNA: TGTGCCAGTAGTCTACGGCTACAGGAGGGAATCCGCTACACCTTC. Translation gives CASSLRLQEGIRYTF. V usage is TRBV19 and J usage is TRBJ1-2, with a tentative D call TRBD1 (5 bases). Deletions cut 5 bases from V and 9 bases from J, with 22 bases between. The CDR3 consists of 15 residues. The germline gives CDR1 LNHDA, CDR2 SQIVND (reference sequence).

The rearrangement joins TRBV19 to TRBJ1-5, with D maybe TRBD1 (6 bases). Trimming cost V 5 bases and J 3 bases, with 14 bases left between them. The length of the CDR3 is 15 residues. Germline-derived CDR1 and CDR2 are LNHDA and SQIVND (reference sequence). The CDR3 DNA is TGTGCCAGTAGTCCCACAGGGTACTCCAATCAGCCCCAGCATTTT. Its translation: CASSPTGYSNQPQHF.

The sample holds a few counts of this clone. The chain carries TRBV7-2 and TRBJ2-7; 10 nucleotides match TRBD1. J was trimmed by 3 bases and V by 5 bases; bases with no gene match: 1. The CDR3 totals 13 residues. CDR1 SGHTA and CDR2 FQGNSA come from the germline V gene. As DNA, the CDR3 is TGTGCCAGCAGCAGGGACAGGGGCTACGAGCAGTACTTC. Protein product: CASSRDRGYEQYF.

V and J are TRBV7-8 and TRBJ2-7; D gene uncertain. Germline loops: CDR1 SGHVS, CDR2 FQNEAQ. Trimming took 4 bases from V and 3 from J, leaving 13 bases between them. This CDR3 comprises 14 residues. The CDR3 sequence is CASSSTQASYEQYF. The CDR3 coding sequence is TGTGCCAGCAGCTCCACTCAGGCGAGCTACGAGCAGTACTTC.

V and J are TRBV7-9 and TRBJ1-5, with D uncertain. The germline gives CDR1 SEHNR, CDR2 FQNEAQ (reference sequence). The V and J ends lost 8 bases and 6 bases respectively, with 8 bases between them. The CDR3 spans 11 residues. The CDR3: CASGSGQPQHF. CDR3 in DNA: TGTGCCAGCGGTTCGGGTCAGCCCCAGCATTTT.

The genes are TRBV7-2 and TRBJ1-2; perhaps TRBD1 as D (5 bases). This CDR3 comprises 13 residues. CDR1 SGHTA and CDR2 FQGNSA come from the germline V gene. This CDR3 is CAESPGHNYGYTF. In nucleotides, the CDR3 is TGTGCTGAATCACCGGGGCATAACTATGGCTACACCTTC.

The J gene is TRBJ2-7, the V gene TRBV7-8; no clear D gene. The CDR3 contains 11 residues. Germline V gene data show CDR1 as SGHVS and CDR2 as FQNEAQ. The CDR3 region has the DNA TGTGCCAGCAGCTTTGGGCAGGTATGGGACGTC. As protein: CASSFGQVWDV.

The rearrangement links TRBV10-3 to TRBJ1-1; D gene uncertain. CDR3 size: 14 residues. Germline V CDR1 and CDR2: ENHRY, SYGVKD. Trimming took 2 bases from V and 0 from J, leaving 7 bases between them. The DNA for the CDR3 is TGTGCCATCAGTGAGGGAGTGATGAACACTGAAGCTTTCTTT. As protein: CAISEGVMNTEAFF.

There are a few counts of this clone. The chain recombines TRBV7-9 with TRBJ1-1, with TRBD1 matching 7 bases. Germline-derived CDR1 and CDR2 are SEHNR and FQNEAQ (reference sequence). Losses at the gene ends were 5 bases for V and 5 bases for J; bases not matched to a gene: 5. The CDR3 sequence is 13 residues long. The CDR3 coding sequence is TGTGCCAGCAGCGCCTCAGGGGGTACTGAAGCTTTCTTT. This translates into CASSASGGTEAFF. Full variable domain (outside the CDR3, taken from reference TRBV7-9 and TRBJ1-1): DTGVSQNPRHKITKRGQNVTFRCDPISEHNRLYWYRQTLGQGPEFLTYFQNEAQLEKSRLLSDRFSAERPKGSFSTLEIQRTEQGDSAMYLCASSASGGTEAFFGQGTRLTVV.

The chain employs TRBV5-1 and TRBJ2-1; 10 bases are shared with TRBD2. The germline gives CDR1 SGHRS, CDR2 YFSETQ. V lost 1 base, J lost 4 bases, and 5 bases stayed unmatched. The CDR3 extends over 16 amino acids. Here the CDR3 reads CASSLLAGAKYNEQFF. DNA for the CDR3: TGCGCCAGCAGCTTGCTAGCGGGGGCTAAATACAATGAGCAGTTCTTC.